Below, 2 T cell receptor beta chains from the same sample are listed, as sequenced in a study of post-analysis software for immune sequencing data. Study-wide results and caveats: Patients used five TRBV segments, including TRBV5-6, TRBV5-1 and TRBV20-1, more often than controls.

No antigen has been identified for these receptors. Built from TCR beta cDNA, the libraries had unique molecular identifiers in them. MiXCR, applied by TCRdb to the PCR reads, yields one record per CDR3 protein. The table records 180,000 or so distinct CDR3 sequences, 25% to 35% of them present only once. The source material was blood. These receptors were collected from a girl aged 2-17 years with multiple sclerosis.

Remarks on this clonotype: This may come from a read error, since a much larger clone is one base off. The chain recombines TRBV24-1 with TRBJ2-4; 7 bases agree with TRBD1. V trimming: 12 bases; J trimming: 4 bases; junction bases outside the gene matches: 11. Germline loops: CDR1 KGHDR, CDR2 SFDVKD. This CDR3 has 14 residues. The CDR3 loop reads CAAARQGKKNIQYF. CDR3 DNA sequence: TGTGCCGCCGCGAGACAGGGAAAGAAAAACATTCAGTACTTC.

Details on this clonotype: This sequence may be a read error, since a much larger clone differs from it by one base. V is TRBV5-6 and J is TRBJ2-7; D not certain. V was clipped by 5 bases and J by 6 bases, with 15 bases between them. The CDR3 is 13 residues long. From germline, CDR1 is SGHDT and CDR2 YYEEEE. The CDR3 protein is CASRVSLGREQYF. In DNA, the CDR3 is TGTGCCAGCAGGGTAAGTTTGGGCCGCGAGCAGTACTTC.